These T cell receptor beta chains were read from a single sample in a study of cytomegalovirus exposure and HLA in healthy donors. The protocol was immunoSEQ multiplex PCR, while the TCRdb copy is restricted to in-frame clones and leaves out a portion. Of roughly 100,000 clones in the sample, about 69% were seen once. The specimen sequenced was PBMCs. The receptors were sampled from a man between 40 and 49 years old in good health and CMV-seronegative. The CDR3 runs from the conserved cysteine through the conserved F or W. The D gene is left open where the match is weak. For some rows the clone size is stated as once, few or many, or as a class when expanded; others skip it.

TRBD1	NA	TRBJ2-7	TRBV13	TGTGCCAGCAGCACCGGGACAGGGGGAGAGAGGTCCTACGAGCAGTACTTC	CASSTGTGGERSYEQYF
NA	NA	TRBJ1-3	TRBV30	TGTGCCTGGAGTCCCGCAGGGGCTAGTCTTGGAAACACCATATATTTT	CAWSPAGASLGNTIYF
TRBD1	NA	TRBJ2-2	TRBV18	TGTGCCAGCTCGCCGATGACAGGGTACACCGGGGAGCTGTTTTTT	CASSPMTGYTGELFF
NA	few	TRBJ2-7	TRBV19	TGTGCCAGTAGTATTGGCGGGGGCGTCGGAAACGAGCAGTACTTC	CASSIGGGVGNEQYF
TRBD2	NA	TRBJ2-7	TRBV7-2	TGTGCCAGCAGCATGGGACTAGCGGGTTCTTACGAGCAGTACTTC	CASSMGLAGSYEQYF
TRBD2	NA	TRBJ2-1	TRBV5-4	TGTGCCAGCAGCCGACCAGCGGGGGGGCCCTACAATGAGCAGTTCTTC	CASSRPAGGPYNEQFF
NA	few	TRBJ2-1	TRBV7-2	TGTGCCAGCAGCTTCCAAGCGGGTGTGTCCTACAATGAGCAGTTCTTC	CASSFQAGVSYNEQFF
NA	NA	TRBJ2-7	TRBV5-7	TGTGCCAGCAGCTTGGTTCCAGGGTCCCACGAGCAGTACTTC	CASSLVPGSHEQYF
NA	NA	TRBJ1-1	TRBV9	TGTGCCAGCAGCGTAGTATTGGGGGACTACACTGAAGCTTTCTTT	CASSVVLGDYTEAFF
NA	once	TRBJ1-6	TRBV12-5	TGTGCTAGTGCCCTAGGAGGGGTTCGGAATTCACCCCTCCACTTT	CASALGGVRNSPLHF
TRBD2	NA	TRBJ2-5	TRBV30	TGTGCCTTCCGACCGGGAGGCGGGACCCAGTACTTC	CAFRPGGGTQYF
NA	NA	TRBJ2-1	TRBV4-3	TGCGCCAGCAGCCCTAATGGGGCAGGGAACGACCGAGGCCAGTTCTTC	CASSPNGAGNDRGQFF
NA	once	TRBJ2-5	TRBV4-1	TGCGCCAGCAGCCAAGATCGCGTTAGACTGGAGACCCAGTACTTC	CASSQDRVRLETQYF
NA	NA	TRBJ2-1	TRBV5-4	TGTGCCAGCAGTCGGGACTTTTCCTACAATGAGCAGTTCTTC	CASSRDFSYNEQFF
NA	NA	TRBJ2-3	TRBV5-1	TGCGCCAGCAGCGTTTCAGGGGGGAACACAGATACGCAGTATTTT	CASSVSGGNTDTQYF
TRBD2	NA	TRBJ2-2	TRBV4-1	TGCGCCAGCAGCCCCTTATATAGCGGGAGGATCAGAGCTGGGTCCGGGGAGCTGTTTTTT	CASSPLYSGRIRAGSGELFF
NA	NA	TRBJ2-2	TRBV6-5	TGTGCCAGCAGCCGTGGGCCGGTGGAGCTGTTTTTT	CASSRGPVELFF
NA	few	TRBJ2-7	TRBV5-6	TGTGCCAGCAGCTCCTACTACGAGCAGTACTTC	CASSSYYEQYF
NA	NA	TRBJ1-3	TRBV4-3	TGCGCCAGCAGCCAAGCGGTCAAATTCTTTAACTCTGGAAACACCATATATTTT	CASSQAVKFFNSGNTIYF
NA	NA	TRBJ2-7	TRBV19	TGTGCCAGTAGTTTAGACCGCGGCTCCTACGAGCAGTACTTC	CASSLDRGSYEQYF
TRBD1	NA	TRBJ1-5	TRBV19	TGTGCCAGTAGTACCGACAGGGGGGGCAATCAGCCCCAGCATTTT	CASSTDRGGNQPQHF
NA	NA	TRBJ2-2	TRBV5-1	TGCGCCAGCAGCTTGGCCGACCGAGTGGGAGGCACCGGGGAGCTGTTTTTT	CASSLADRVGGTGELFF
NA	NA	TRBJ1-4	TRBV4-1	TGCGCCAGCAGCCAAGATGGAGCGTGGGGGGTTAATGAAAAACTGTTTTTT	CASSQDGAWGVNEKLFF
TRBD1	NA	TRBJ2-7	TRBV10-3	TGTGCCATCAGTGCCGGACAGGGCTACGAGCAGTACTTC	CAISAGQGYEQYF
NA	NA	TRBJ1-1	TRBV29-1	TGCAGCGTTGATTGGGGGCCGACGGGGATGAACACTGAAGCTTTCTTT	CSVDWGPTGMNTEAFF
TRBD1	NA	TRBJ1-1	TRBV9	TGTGCCAGCAGCGTAGTGGGACAGGGGGATACTGAAGCTTTCTTT	CASSVVGQGDTEAFF
TRBD1	few	TRBJ1-2	TRBV19	TGTGCCAGTACGGAGGACAGGAGGAAATTCAACTATGGCTACACCTTC	CASTEDRRKFNYGYTF
TRBD1	NA	TRBJ2-7	TRBV14	TGTGCCAGCAGCGCCGGGACAGGCAGAAACGAGCAGTACTTC	CASSAGTGRNEQYF
NA	NA	TRBJ2-1	TRBV19	TGTGCCAGTACCTCCTCCCTCCGTAGTGAGCAGTTCTTC	CASTSSLRSEQFF
NA	NA	TRBJ1-1	TRBV4-1	TGCGCCAGCAGCCAAGACAAGAACACTGAAGCTTTCTTT	CASSQDKNTEAFF
TRBD2	NA	TRBJ2-1	TRBV13	TGTGCCAGCAGCTTAGGGACTAGCGGCGATCTCCGCTCCTACAATGAGCAGTTCTTC	CASSLGTSGDLRSYNEQFF
NA	NA	TRBJ2-1	TRBV4-2	TGTGCCAGCAGCCAGGGCCGAGACAATGAGCAGTTCTTC	CASSQGRDNEQFF
NA	NA	TRBJ2-1	TRBV9	TGTGCCAGCATCCGGGACTCCCTCTCGGATGAGCAGTTCTTC	CASIRDSLSDEQFF
TRBD1	NA	TRBJ2-5	TRBV18	TGTGCCAGCTCACCACCTTACAGGGGGCGGGAGACCCAGTACTTC	CASSPPYRGRETQYF
NA	once	TRBJ2-2	TRBV29-1	TGCAGCGCCTGGCCCGAAACGAACACCGGGGAGCTGTTTTTT	CSAWPETNTGELFF
NA	NA	TRBJ1-6	TRBV18	TGTGCCAGCTCAACCAGGATAAGTGAAGAGAATTCACCCCTCCACTTT	CASSTRISEENSPLHF
NA	NA	TRBJ1-3	TRBV7-9	TGTGCCAGCAGGACAGGTCTAAGAAACACCATATATTTT	CASRTGLRNTIYF
TRBD2	NA	TRBJ2-1	TRBV28	TGTGCCAGCAGTCCCCATACTAGCGGGGCCCCAGAGCAGTTCTTC	CASSPHTSGAPEQFF
TRBD1	NA	TRBJ1-2	TRBV28	TGTGCCAGCAGTTTATTTGCCCGGGAGGGGGCCCGGGGCTACACCTTC	CASSLFAREGARGYTF
NA	NA	TRBJ1-3	TRBV4-1	TGCGCCAGCAGCCAAGATCGAACAGGCTTTATGTCTGGAAACACCATATATTTT	CASSQDRTGFMSGNTIYF
NA	NA	TRBJ2-7	TRBV15	TGTGCCACCAGCAGGCTCAAAGGGGGAGAGCAGTACTTC	CATSRLKGGEQYF
TRBD2	NA	TRBJ2-2	TRBV9	TGTGCCAGCAGCGAGGGAAGCGGGGGGCGCGACCCCGGGGAGCTGTTTTTT	CASSEGSGGRDPGELFF
TRBD2	NA	TRBJ2-1	TRBV5-6	TGTGCCAGCAGCCTGGGACTAGCGGGGGTCGGTGAGCAGTTCTTC	CASSLGLAGVGEQFF
NA	NA	TRBJ2-1	TRBV7-8	TGTGCCAGCAGCCCTTCCGTGAGCAATGAGCAGTTCTTC	CASSPSVSNEQFF
NA	NA	TRBJ2-2	TRBV5-4	TGTGCCAGCAGCTTGGTGGGAGTGGCAACCGGGGAGCTGTTTTTT	CASSLVGVATGELFF
NA	NA	TRBJ1-2	TRBV4-3	TGCGCCAGCAGCCAGGGTGAGACTGACAGATATGGCTACACCTTC	CASSQGETDRYGYTF
TRBD1	NA	TRBJ1-2	TRBV5-6	TGTGCCAGCAGCATACCGACAGGGAGCGGCCATGGTTTTGGCTACACCTTC	CASSIPTGSGHGFGYTF
TRBD2	once	TRBJ2-1	TRBV5-8	TGTGCCAGCAGCTTGGCCGGGGGGGCCTGGGTTGAGCAGCTCTTC	CASSLAGGAWVEQLF
TRBD1	few	TRBJ1-1	TRBV29-1	TGCAGCGTGGGAACGGACAGGGCGAACACTGAAGCTTTCTTT	CSVGTDRANTEAFF
TRBD2	NA	TRBJ2-1	TRBV9	TGTGCCAGCAGCGTAGGACTAGCGGGATACAATGAGCAGTTCTTC	CASSVGLAGYNEQFF
NA	NA	TRBJ1-2	TRBV4-2	TGTGCCAGCAGCCAGTCGGACACCTACTATGGCTACACCTTC	CASSQSDTYYGYTF
TRBD1	few	TRBJ1-4	TRBV10-3	TGTGCCATCAGTGAGGCAATACAGGGGATGGGGGAAAAACTGTTTTTT	CAISEAIQGMGEKLFF
TRBD1	once	TRBJ2-6	TRBV15	TGTGCCACCAGCAGAGATTCCGCCAGGGGGCTTAATGGGGCCAACGTCCTGACTTTC	CATSRDSARGLNGANVLTF
TRBD1	NA	TRBJ2-7	TRBV27	TGTGCCAGCAGTTTATGGACAGGGGGGTTCTCCGAGCAGTACTTC	CASSLWTGGFSEQYF
NA	NA	TRBJ1-6	TRBV19	TGTGCCAGTAGCGAGGGGGTACAGCCTAATTCACCCCTCCACTTT	CASSEGVQPNSPLHF